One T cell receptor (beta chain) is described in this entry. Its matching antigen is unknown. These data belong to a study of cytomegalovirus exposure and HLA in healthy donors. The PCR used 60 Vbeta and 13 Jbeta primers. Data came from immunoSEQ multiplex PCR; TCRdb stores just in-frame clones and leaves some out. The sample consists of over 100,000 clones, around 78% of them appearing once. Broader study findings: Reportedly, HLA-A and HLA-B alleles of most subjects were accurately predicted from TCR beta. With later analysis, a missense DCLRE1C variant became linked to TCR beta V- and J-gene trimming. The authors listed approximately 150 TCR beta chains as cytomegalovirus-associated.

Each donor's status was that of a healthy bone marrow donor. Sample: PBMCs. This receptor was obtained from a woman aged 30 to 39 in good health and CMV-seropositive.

CDR3 protein: CASSKDRNYGYTF. The DNA of the CDR3 is TGTGCCAGCAGCAAAGACAGAAACTATGGCTACACCTTC. The chain uses TRBV2 and TRBJ1-2; possible D gene TRBD1, 5 bases. In germline, CDR1 is SNHLY, CDR2 FYNNEI. Trimming cost V 6 bases and J 2 bases, with 10 bases left between them. CDR3 size: 13 residues.